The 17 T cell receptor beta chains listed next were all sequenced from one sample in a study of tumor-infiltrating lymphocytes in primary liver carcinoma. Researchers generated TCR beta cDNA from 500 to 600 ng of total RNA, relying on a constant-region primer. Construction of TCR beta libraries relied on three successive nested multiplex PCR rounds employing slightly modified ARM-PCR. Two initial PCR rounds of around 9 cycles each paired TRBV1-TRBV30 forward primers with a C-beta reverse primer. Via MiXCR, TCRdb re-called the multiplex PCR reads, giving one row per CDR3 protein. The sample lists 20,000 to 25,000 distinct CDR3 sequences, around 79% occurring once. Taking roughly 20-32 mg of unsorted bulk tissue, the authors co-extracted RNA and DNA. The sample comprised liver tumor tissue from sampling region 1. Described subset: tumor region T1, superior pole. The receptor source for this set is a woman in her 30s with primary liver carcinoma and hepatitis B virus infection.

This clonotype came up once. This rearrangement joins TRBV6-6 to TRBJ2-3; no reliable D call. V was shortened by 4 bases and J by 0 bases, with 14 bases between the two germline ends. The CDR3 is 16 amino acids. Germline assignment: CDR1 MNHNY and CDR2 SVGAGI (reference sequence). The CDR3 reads CASSSYLDGSTDTQYF. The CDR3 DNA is TGTGCCAGCAGTTCATACCTGGACGGGAGCACAGATACGCAGTATTTT.

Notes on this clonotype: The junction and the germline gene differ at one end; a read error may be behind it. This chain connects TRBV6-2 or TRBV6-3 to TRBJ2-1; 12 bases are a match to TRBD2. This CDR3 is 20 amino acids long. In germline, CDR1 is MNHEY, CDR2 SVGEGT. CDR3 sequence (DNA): TGTGCCAGCAGTTACGGCGGTGTGGGTCTAGCGGGAGGGCCTAACAATGGGCAGTTCTTC. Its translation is CASSYGGVGLAGGPNNGQFF.

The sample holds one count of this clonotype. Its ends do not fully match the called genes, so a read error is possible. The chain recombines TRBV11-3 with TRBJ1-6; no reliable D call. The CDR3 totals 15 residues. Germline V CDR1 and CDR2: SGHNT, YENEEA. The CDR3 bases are TGTACCAGCGGCTTTAAGTGGAGCTATAATTCACACCTCCACTTT. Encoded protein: CTSGFKWSYNSHLHF. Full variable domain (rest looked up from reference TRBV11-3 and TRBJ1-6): EAGVVQSPRYKIIEKKQPVAFWCNPISGHNTLYWYLQNLGQGPELLIRYENEEAVDDSQLPKDRFSAERLKGVDSTLKIQPAELGDSAVYLCTSGFKWSYNSHLHFGNGTRLTVT.

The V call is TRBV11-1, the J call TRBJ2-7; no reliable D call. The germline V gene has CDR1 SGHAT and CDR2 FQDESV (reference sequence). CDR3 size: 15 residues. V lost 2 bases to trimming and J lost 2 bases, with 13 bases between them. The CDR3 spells CASSLRPREAYEQYF. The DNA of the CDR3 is TGTGCCAGCAGCTTACGTCCACGTGAGGCCTACGAGCAGTACTTC. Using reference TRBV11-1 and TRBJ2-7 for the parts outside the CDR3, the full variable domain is EAEVAQSPRYKITEKSQAVAFWCDPISGHATLYWYRQILGQGPELLVQFQDESVVDDSQLPKDRFSAERLKGVDSTLKIQPAELGDSAMYLCASSLRPREAYEQYFGPGTRLTVT.

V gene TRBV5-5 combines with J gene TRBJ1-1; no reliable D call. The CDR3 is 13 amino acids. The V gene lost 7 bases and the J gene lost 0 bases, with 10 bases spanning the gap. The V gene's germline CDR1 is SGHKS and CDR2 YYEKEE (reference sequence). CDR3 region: CASVLGLNTEAFF. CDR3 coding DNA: TGTGCCAGCGTCTTAGGCTTGAACACTGAAGCTTTCTTT.

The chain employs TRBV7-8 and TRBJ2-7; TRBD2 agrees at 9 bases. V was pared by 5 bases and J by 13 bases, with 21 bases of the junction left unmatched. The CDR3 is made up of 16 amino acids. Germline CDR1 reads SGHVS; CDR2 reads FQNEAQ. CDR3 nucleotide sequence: TGTGCCAGCAGCCCATTACTAGCGGGCGAAGGCCTCGCGCATTACTTC. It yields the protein CASSPLLAGEGLAHYF.

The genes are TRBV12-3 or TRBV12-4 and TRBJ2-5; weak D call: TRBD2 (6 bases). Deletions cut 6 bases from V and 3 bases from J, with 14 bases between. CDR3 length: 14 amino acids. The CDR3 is CASSTNGSEETQYF. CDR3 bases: TGTGCCAGCAGCACCAACGGGAGCGAAGAGACCCAGTACTTC.

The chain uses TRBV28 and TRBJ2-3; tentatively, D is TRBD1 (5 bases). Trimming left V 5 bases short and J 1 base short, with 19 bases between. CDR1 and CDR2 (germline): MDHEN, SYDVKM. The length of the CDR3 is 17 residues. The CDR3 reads CASSPDSMGWGTDTQYF. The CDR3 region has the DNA TGTGCCAGCAGTCCTGACAGTATGGGGTGGGGCACAGATACGCAGTATTTT.

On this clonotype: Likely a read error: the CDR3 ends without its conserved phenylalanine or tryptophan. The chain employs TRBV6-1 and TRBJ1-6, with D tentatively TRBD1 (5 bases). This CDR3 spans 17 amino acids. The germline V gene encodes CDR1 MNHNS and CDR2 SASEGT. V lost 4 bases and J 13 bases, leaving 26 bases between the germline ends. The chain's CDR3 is CASSAGRGPGTGSPLHS. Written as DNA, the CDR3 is TGTGCCAGCAGTGCGGGTCGAGGGCCGGGGACCGGTTCGCCCCTCCACTCT.

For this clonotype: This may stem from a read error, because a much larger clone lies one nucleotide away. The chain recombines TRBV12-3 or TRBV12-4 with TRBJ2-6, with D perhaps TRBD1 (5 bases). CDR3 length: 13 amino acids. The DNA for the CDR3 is TGTGCCAGCAACGTCCCTGGGGCCAAAGTCCTGACTTTC. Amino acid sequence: CASNVPGAKVLTF.

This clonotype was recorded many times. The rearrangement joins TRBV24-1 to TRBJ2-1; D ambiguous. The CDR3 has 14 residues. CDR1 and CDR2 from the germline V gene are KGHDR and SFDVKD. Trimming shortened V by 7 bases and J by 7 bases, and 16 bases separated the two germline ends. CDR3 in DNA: TGTGCCACCAGCCGTGATGGAACGAGGAATGAGCAGTTCTTC. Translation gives CATSRDGTRNEQFF.

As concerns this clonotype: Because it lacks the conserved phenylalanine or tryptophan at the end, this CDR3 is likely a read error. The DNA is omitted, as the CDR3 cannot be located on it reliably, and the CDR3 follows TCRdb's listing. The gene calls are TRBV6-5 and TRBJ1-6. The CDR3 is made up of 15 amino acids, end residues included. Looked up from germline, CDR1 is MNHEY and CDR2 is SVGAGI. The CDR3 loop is CASRERSAPLSPLHI.

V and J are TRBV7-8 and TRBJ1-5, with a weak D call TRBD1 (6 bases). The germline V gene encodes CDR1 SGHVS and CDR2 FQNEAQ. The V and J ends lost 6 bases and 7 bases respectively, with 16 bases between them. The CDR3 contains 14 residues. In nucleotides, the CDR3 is TGTGCCAGCAGTCCCCTCCTTGGGGGCCAGCCCCAGCATTTT. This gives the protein CASSPLLGGQPQHF.

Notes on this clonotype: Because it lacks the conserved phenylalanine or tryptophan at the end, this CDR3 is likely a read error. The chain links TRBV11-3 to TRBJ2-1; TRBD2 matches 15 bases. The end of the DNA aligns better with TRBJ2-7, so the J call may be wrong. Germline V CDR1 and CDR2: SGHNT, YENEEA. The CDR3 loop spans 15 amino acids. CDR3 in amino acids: CASSGLAGGGYEQYC. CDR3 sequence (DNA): TGTGCCAGCAGCGGACTAGCGGGGGGGGGGTATGAGCAGTACTGC.

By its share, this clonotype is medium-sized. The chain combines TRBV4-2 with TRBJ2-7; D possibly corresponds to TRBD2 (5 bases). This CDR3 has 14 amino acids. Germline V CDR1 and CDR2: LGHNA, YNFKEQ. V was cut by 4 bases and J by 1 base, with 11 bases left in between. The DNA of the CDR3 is TGTGCCAGCAGCCTTTGGACTCATTCCTACGAGCAGTACTTC. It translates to CASSLWTHSYEQYF.

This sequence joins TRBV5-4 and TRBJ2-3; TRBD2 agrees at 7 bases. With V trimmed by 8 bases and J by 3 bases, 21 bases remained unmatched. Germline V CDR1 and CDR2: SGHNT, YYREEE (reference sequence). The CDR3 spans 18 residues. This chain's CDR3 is CASSNPAACGSRTDTQYF. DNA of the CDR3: TGTGCCAGTAGTAACCCGGCAGCTTGCGGGAGTCGGACAGATACGCAGTATTTT. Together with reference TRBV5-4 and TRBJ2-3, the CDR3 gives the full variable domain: ETGVTQSPTHLIKTRGQQVTLRCSSQSGHNTVSWYQQALGQGPQFIFQYYREEENGRGNFPPRFSGLQFPNYSSELNVNALELDDSALYLCASSNPAACGSRTDTQYFGPGTRLTVL.

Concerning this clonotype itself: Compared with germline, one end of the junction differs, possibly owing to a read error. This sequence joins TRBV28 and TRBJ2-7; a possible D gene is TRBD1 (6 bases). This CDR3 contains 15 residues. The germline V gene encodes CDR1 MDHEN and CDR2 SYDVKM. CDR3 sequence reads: CASSLHPQGFYKQYF. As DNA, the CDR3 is TGCGCCAGCAGTTTGCACCCCCAGGGGTTTTACAAGCAGTACTTC.